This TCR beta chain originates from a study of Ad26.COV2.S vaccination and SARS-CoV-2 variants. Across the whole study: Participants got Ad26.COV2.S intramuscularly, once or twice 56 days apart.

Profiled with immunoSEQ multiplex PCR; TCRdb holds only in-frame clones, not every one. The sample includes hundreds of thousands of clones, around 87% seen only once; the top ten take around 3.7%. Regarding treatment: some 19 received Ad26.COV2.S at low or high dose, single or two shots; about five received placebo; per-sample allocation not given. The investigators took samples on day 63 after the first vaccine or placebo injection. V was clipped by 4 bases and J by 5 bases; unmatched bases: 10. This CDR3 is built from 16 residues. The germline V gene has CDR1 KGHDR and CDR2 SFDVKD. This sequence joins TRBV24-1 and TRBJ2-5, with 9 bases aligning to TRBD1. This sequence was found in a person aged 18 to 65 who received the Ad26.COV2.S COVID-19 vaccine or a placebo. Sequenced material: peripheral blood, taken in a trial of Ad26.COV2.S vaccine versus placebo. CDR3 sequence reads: CATSEGRTGAGETQYF. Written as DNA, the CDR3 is TGTGCCACCAGTGAGGGAAGGACAGGGGCAGGGGAGACCCAGTACTTC.